This is a list of T cell receptor beta chains from one sample in a study of cytomegalovirus exposure and HLA in healthy donors. TCRdb keeps only in-frame clones here, not all; method: immunoSEQ multiplex PCR. Seen here are some 130,000 clones, 65% to 80% observed once, and the top ten hold approximately 6.2%. Sequenced input: PBMCs. The receptors derive from a man aged 40-50 years in good health and CMV-seropositive. CDR3s include the opening cysteine and the closing phenylalanine or tryptophan. The D gene is left open where the match is weak. Not every row has a clone size; where given, it reads once, few, many or a size class.

d_gene,j_gene,abundance,v_gene,len,CDR3nt,CDR3aa
TRBD1,TRBJ2-5,-,TRBV19,15,TGTGCCAGTAGTATCGGACAGGGTAGTGTGGAGACCCAGTACTTC,CASSIGQGSVETQYF
-,TRBJ1-5,-,TRBV19,12,TGTGCCAGTAGCCCCCTGAGCCAGCCCCAGCATTTT,CASSPLSQPQHF
TRBD1,TRBJ2-7,-,TRBV4-1,15,TGCGCCAGCAGCCTGAGGGACAGAGGACAAAGGGAGCAGTACTTC,CASSLRDRGQREQYF
-,TRBJ2-5,-,TRBV28,11,TGTGCCAGCAGTCTTGAAGAGACCCAGTACTTC,CASSLEETQYF
-,TRBJ1-1,once,TRBV6-5,13,TGTGCCAGCAGTGAGACAGTTAGGACTGAAGCTTTCTTT,CASSETVRTEAFF
-,TRBJ2-2,-,TRBV15,14,TGTGCCACCAGCAGAGATCGCGTCCCCGGGGAGCTGTTTTTT,CATSRDRVPGELFF
TRBD1,TRBJ1-1,-,TRBV25-1,16,TGTGCCAGCAGTGAAATGGGGACAGCTATGAACACTGAAGCTTTCTTT,CASSEMGTAMNTEAFF
-,TRBJ1-5,-,TRBV6-5,15,TGTGCCAGCGGAAAGGGGCAGATAGGCAATCAGCCCCAGCATTTT,CASGKGQIGNQPQHF
-,TRBJ1-5,-,TRBV6-5,13,TGTGCCAGCAACCCCGGAGGCAATCAGCCCCAGCATTTT,CASNPGGNQPQHF
-,TRBJ2-7,-,TRBV4-1,15,TGCGCCAGCAGCCAGGAAAGACAGAGCTACTACGAGCAGTACTTC,CASSQERQSYYEQYF
TRBD1,TRBJ2-1,-,TRBV2,15,TGTGCCAGCAGAGCGGACAGGGGCCCCTACAATGAGCAGTTCTTC,CASRADRGPYNEQFF
-,TRBJ1-1,-,TRBV19,14,TGTGCCACCGCAACCCACGACACTAACACTGAAGCTTTCTTT,CATATHDTNTEAFF
-,TRBJ1-2,few,TRBV28,14,TGTGCCAGCAGTTTGAACAGGGCCCGAATGGGCTACACCTTC,CASSLNRARMGYTF
-,TRBJ2-3,-,TRBV29-1,16,TGCAGCGTTGAAGGTGCTGGAGGGTTTGAGCGGGATACGCAGTATTTT,CSVEGAGGFERDTQYF
-,TRBJ2-2,-,TRBV7-9,15,TGTGCCAGCAGCTTAGGGGGGGAGAGTACCGGGGAGCTGTTTTTT,CASSLGGESTGELFF
TRBD1,TRBJ2-3,-,TRBV4-1,19,TGCGCCAGCAGCCAAGACACTCGGGACAGCAGGCAACGCACAGATACGCAGTATTTT,CASSQDTRDSRQRTDTQYF
TRBD2,TRBJ2-7,-,TRBV18,15,TGTGCCAGCTCACCATCTAGCGGTGAGACCTACGAGCAGTACTTC,CASSPSSGETYEQYF
-,TRBJ2-5,-,TRBV25-1,13,TGTGCCAGCAGGGACCCAGGGGTAGAGACCCAGTACTTC,CASRDPGVETQYF
TRBD2,TRBJ2-5,-,TRBV5-1,16,TGCGCCAGCAGCTTATCCGGGACTAGCGTTCAAGAGACCCAGTACTTC,CASSLSGTSVQETQYF
-,TRBJ2-2,once,TRBV19,15,TGTGCCAGTGCCCTGCGCCGAGGATCCACCGGGGAGCTGTTTTTT,CASALRRGSTGELFF
-,TRBJ1-2,-,TRBV19,15,TGTGCCAGTACCAAGACGCCGGGACAAAACTATGGCTACACCTTC,CASTKTPGQNYGYTF
TRBD1,TRBJ1-4,-,TRBV6-1,14,TGTGCCAGCAGGTTAGGGACAGAGGATAGCAAACTGTTTTTT,CASRLGTEDSKLFF
TRBD2,TRBJ2-2,few,TRBV19,17,TGTGCCAGTAGTACACCCCTGCGAGGGAGGGGTACCGGGGAGCTGTTTTTT,CASSTPLRGRGTGELFF